These T cell receptor beta chains were read from a single sample in a study of neurological immune-mediated disorders. TCRdb independently ran MiXCR on the 5' RACE reads; one entry per CDR3 protein. The repertoire has roughly 42,000 distinct CDR3 sequences, about 13% of them found once; the top ten carry roughly 11%. What was sequenced was PBMCs. The receptors shown here come from a man aged 25 to 40 in good health. CDR3s leave out the opening cysteine and the closing phenylalanine or tryptophan.

v_call,j_call,cdr3_aa
TRBV28,TRBJ1-1,ASSFVRADHTEAF
TRBV20-1,TRBJ2-7,SALNLAEELEQY
TRBV14,TRBJ2-4,ASSHLFGDHIQY
TRBV20-1,TRBJ2-7,SATWTGGHEQY
TRBV12-3/TRBV12-4,TRBJ2-5,ASSFRGLAGAGGKETQY
TRBV28,TRBJ2-5,ASVSGEKETQY
TRBV11-3,TRBJ2-1,ASSLLWRRDNEQF
TRBV12-3/TRBV12-4,TRBJ2-7,ASRRPGQGYEQY
TRBV10-3,TRBJ2-5,AISPTGPISETQY
TRBV7-3,TRBJ2-2,ASSPPGGANTGELF
TRBV29-1,TRBJ2-2,SVEPGAGELF
TRBV20-1,TRBJ2-7,SAWVGTGGTSGPYEQY
TRBV29-1,TRBJ1-4,SVGGTVNEKLF
TRBV20-1,TRBJ2-3,SAEYTGTPFSTDTQY
TRBV7-6,TRBJ2-2,ASSLEQGASTGELF
TRBV28,TRBJ1-4,ASTRGRADEKLF
TRBV7-2,TRBJ2-1,ASSLWAGRGNEHF
TRBV28,TRBJ2-4,ASILLPMALQY
TRBV5-1,TRBJ2-2,ASSFTRLAGGRTGELF
TRBV5-1,TRBJ2-2,ASSLVQGPSWGMTGELF
TRBV5-1,TRBJ2-7,ASSLGTGEVYEQY
TRBV5-1,TRBJ2-7,ASSLGQGAREQY
TRBV5-1,TRBJ2-1,ASSLATSGNYNEQF
TRBV9,TRBJ1-5,ASSVGGVINQPQH
TRBV6-6,TRBJ2-1,ASSFGTGFSYNEQF
TRBV15,TRBJ1-5,ATSRDGGAGNQPQH
TRBV10-3,TRBJ1-2,AISESEYRDPT
TRBV28,TRBJ1-5,ASSRHGRDSNQPQH
TRBV5-1,TRBJ1-4,ASSLGTGKWEKLF
TRBV28,TRBJ1-6,ASSSSQGFSSPLH
TRBV7-2,TRBJ1-5,ARTRTGVNQPQH
TRBV12-3/TRBV12-4,TRBJ2-2,ASSWDGWPGELF
TRBV10-2,TRBJ1-1,ASSEVGNTEAF
TRBV14,TRBJ2-1,ASSQALGNEQF
TRBV29-1,TRBJ2-2,SAGTGGYAGELF
TRBV6-5,TRBJ2-3,ASSDRGGTDTQY
TRBV28,TRBJ1-5,ASSLDGLFNQPQH
TRBV20-1,TRBJ2-3,SATLAGRGSTDTQY
TRBV5-1,TRBJ2-1,ASSPGLAGPHNEQF
TRBV11-1,TRBJ2-2,ASSSGPPWDPGELF
TRBV12-3/TRBV12-4,TRBJ1-1,ASSSQSGGTEAF
TRBV3-1,TRBJ1-1,ASRRGETEAF
TRBV7-9,TRBJ2-1,ASSFSGTINEQF
TRBV5-1,TRBJ1-5,ASSTTGSGNQPQH
TRBV11-2,TRBJ2-7,ASSRQGYEQY